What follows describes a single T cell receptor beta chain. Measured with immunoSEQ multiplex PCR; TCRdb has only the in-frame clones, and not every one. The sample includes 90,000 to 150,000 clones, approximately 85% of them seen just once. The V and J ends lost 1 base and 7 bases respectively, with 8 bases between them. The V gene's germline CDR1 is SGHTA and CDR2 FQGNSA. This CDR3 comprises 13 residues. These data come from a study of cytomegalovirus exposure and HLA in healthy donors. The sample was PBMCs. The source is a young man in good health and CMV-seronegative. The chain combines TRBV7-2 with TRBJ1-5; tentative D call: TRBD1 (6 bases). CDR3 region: CASSLGTEQPQHF. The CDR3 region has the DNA TGTGCCAGCAGCTTAGGGACAGAGCAGCCCCAGCATTTT.